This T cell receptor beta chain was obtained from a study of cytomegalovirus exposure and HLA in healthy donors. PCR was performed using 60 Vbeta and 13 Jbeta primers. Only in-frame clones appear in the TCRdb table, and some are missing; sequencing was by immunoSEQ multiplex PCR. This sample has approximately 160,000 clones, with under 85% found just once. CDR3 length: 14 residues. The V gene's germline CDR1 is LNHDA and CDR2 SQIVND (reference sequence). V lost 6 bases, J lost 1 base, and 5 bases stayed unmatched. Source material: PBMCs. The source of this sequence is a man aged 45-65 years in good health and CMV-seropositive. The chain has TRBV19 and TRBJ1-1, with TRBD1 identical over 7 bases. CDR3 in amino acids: CASRARDRNTEAFF. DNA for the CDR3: TGTGCCAGTAGGGCCAGGGACAGGAACACTGAAGCTTTCTTT.